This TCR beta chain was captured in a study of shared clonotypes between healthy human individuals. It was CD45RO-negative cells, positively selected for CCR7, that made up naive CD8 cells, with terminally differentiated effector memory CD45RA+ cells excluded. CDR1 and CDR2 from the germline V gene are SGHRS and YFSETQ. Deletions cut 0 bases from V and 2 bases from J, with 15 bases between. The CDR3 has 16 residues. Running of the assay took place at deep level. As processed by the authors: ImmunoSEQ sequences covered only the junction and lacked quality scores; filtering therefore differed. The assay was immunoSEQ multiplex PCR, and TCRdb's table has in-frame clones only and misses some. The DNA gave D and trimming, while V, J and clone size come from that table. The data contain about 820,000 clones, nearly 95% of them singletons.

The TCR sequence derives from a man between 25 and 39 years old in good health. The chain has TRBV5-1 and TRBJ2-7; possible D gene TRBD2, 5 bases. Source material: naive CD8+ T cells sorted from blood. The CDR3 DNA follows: TGCGCCAGCAGCTTGGTCCCAGCGGTGCAAACCTACGAGCAGTACTTC. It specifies CASSLVPAVQTYEQYF.